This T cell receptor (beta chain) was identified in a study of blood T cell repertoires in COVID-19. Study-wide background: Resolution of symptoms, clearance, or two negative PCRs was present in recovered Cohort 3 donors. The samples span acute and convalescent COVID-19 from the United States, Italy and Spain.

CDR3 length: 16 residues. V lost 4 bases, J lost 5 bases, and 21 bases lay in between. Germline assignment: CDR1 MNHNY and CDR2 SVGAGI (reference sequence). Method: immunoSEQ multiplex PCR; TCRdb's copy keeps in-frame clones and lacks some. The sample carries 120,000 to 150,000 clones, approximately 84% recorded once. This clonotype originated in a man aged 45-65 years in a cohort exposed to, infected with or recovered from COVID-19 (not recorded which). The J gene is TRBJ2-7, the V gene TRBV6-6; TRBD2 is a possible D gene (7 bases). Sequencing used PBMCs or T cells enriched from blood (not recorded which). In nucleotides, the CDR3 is TGTGCCAGCAGTTTCTCCCCTTGGGAGGGGGGGGACGAGCAGTACTTC. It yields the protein CASSFSPWEGGDEQYF.